Following are 12 T cell receptor beta chains from one sample sequenced in a study of shared clonotypes between healthy human individuals (dated by TCRdb to between 2020 and 2021). Libraries were prepared through the immunoSEQ multiplex PCR assay. This is the immuneACCESS table as TCRdb keeps it, with only in-frame sequences that have V and J called. A part of the clones is gone; compared with another copy, unresolved V genes explain less than half, and the rest is unexplained. For this sample there are millions of clones; about 92% appear just once. The ten largest make up under 0.45% of the sample. The sample taken for sequencing was naive CD4+ T cells from PBMCs. The meaning of the sample's cell subset or site label: CD45RA+ positively selected. The receptors stem from a man aged 18 to 29 in good health. Some clones in this sample may be carry-over from other donors' samples.

V usage is TRBV10-3 and J usage is TRBJ2-2; 7 bases map to TRBD2. The CDR3 runs 13 residues. J was trimmed by 4 bases and V by 9 bases; bases with no gene match: 5. The V gene's germline CDR1 is ENHRY and CDR2 SYGVKD. The CDR3, as DNA: TGTGCCATAGGGCGGGGGACCACCGGGGAGCTGTTTTTT. Translated, it gives CAIGRGTTGELFF.

The chain uses TRBV6-5 and TRBJ2-4; a possible D gene is TRBD1 (5 bases). Germline lookup yields CDR1 MNHEY and CDR2 SVGAGI. The CDR3 contains 15 residues. Deletions cut 3 bases from V and 3 bases from J, with 12 bases between. The CDR3 nucleotides read TGTGCCAGCAGTTATGCAGGGTTAGGCAAAAACATTCAGTACTTC. This encodes CASSYAGLGKNIQYF.

This clone has only one observation. V usage is TRBV7-3 and J usage is TRBJ2-3, with TRBD2 as a possible D gene (6 bases). The germline CDR1 and CDR2 sequences are SGHTA and FQGTGA. The CDR3 covers 15 residues. Trimming removed 1 base from V and 5 bases from J, with 13 bases in between. Here the CDR3 reads CASSLKASAGDTQYF. CDR3 DNA: TGTGCCAGCAGCTTAAAGGCTAGCGCCGGAGATACGCAGTATTTT.

The V and J genes are TRBV5-1 and TRBJ2-2, with TRBD2 matching 7 bases. Germline V gene data show CDR1 as SGHRS and CDR2 as YFSETQ. Losses at the gene ends were 4 bases for V and 2 bases for J; bases not matched to a gene: 8. CDR3 length equals 16 residues. For the CDR3, the DNA is TGCGCCAGCAGCCCAGCTAGCGGACTTAACACCGGGGAGCTGTTTTTT. This codes for CASSPASGLNTGELFF.

This clone was picked up one time. The rearrangement links TRBV20-1 to TRBJ2-5; D ambiguous. Trimming pared 8 bases from V and 2 bases from J, leaving 9 bases between. In germline, CDR1 is DFQATT, CDR2 SNEGSKA (reference sequence). This CDR3 region has 11 residues. The CDR3 nucleotides read TGCAGTCGGTATATTCAAGAGACCCAGTACTTC. Encoded protein: CSRYIQETQYF.

This chain uses TRBV4-1 with TRBJ1-2; D ambiguous. The CDR3 is made up of 15 amino acids. Germline loops: CDR1 MGHRA, CDR2 YSYEKL. The V end was cut by 1 base, the J end by 4 bases, with 13 bases between. DNA of the CDR3: TGCGCCAGCAGCCAAGGTGAGGTCAGGAGCTATGGCTACACCTTC. Residues: CASSQGEVRSYGYTF.

Here the CDR3 reads CASSQGQGGSNYGYTF. Written as DNA, the CDR3 is TGCGCCAGCAGCCAAGGACAGGGTGGATCTAACTATGGCTACACCTTC. The gene calls are TRBV4-1 and TRBJ1-2; 7 positions agree with TRBD1. J was trimmed by 0 bases and V by 1 base; bases with no gene match: 5. Germline V gene lookup returns CDR1 MGHRA and CDR2 YSYEKL. This CDR3 has 16 residues.

This rearrangement joins TRBV2 to TRBJ1-4; D is unclear. The CDR3 covers 15 residues. Germline-derived CDR1 and CDR2 are SNHLY and FYNNEI. The germline V and J ends were trimmed by 7 bases and 2 bases, with 14 bases remaining between them. In nucleotides, the CDR3 is TGTGCCAGCAAAGAAAGCCCCTGGACTAATGAAAAACTGTTTTTT. Translating gives CASKESPWTNEKLFF.

On this clone itself: This sample also contains other DNA sequences that code for the same CDR3. This chain joins TRBV11-2 and TRBJ2-5, with D unresolved. V was trimmed by 2 bases and J by 5 bases, leaving 6 bases between them. Germline assignment: CDR1 SGHAT and CDR2 FQNNGV. This CDR3 has 12 residues. The CDR3 sequence: CASSLQRETQYF. The DNA of the CDR3 is TGTGCCAGCAGCTTACAAAGGGAGACCCAGTACTTC.

This chain uses TRBV2 with TRBJ1-5, with D hard to call. The length of the CDR3 is 12 residues. Trimming removed 4 bases from V and 7 bases from J, with 8 bases in between. CDR1 and CDR2 from the germline V gene are SNHLY and FYNNEI. In DNA form, the CDR3 reads TGTGCCAGCAGTGCGAACGTACAGCCCCAGCATTTT. The encoded protein is CASSANVQPQHF.

The chain carries TRBV23-1 and TRBJ2-7; no firm D call. TRBV23-1 falls under the ORF class, with uncertain function. The CDR3 covers 14 residues. V was pared by 0 bases and J by 4 bases, with 10 bases between. The CDR3 DNA reads TGCGCCAGCAGTCAATCAGACGGATTATACGAGCAGTACTTC. Residues: CASSQSDGLYEQYF.

About this clone: Other DNA sequences in the same sample also yield this CDR3. This chain links TRBV7-9 with TRBJ1-4; no clear D gene. The CDR3 totals 14 residues. Germline CDR1 is SEHNR and CDR2 is FQNEAQ (reference sequence). V was cut by 0 bases and J by 2 bases, with 4 bases left in between. Here the CDR3 reads CASSLALTNEKLFF. The DNA for the CDR3 is TGTGCCAGCAGCTTAGCACTTACTAATGAAAAACTGTTTTTT.